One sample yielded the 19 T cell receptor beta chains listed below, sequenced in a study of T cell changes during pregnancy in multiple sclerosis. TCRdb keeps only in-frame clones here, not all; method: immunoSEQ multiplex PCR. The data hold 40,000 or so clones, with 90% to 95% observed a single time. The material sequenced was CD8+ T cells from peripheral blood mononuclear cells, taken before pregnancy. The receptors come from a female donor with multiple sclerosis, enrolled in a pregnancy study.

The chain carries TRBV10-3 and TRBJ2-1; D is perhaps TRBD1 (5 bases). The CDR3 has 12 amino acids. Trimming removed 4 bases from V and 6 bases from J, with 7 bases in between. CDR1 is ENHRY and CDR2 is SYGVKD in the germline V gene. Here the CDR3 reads CAISGQSNEQFF. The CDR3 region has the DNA TGTGCCATCAGTGGACAGAGCAATGAGCAGTTCTTC.

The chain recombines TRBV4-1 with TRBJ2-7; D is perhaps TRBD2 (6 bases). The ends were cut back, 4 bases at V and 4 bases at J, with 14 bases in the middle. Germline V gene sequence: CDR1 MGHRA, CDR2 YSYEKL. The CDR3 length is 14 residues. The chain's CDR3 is CASSLRLDDYEQYF. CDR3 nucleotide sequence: TGCGCCAGCAGCCTTAGACTAGATGATTACGAGCAGTACTTC.

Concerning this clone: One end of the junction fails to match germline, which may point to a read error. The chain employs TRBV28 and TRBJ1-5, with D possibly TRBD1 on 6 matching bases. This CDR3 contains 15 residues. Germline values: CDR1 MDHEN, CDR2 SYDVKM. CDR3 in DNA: TGTGCCAGCACTTTAGGAGGGGGGGCAAATCAGCCCCAGCATTTT. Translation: CASTLGGGANQPQHF.

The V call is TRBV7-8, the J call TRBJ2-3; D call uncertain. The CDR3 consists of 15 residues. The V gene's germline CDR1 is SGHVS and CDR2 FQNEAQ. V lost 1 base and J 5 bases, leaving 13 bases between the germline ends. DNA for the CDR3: TGTGCCAGCAGCTTAGGAGGATCAAGCGTAGATACGCAGTATTTT. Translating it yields CASSLGGSSVDTQYF.

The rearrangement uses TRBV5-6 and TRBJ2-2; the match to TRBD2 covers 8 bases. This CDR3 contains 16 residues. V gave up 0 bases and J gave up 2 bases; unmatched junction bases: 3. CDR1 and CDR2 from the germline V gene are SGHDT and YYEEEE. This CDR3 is CASSLGLAGNTGELFF. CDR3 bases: TGTGCCAGCAGCTTGGGGCTAGCGGGCAACACCGGGGAGCTGTTTTTT.

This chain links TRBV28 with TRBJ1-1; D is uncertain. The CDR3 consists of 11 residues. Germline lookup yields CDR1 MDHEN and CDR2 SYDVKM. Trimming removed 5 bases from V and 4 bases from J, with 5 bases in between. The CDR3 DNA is TGTGCCAGCAGTCAGATCACTGAAGCTTTCTTT. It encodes CASSQITEAFF.

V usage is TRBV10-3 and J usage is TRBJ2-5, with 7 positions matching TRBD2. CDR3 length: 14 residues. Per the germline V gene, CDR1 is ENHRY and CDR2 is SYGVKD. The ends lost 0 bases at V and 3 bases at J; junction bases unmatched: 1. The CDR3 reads CAISESSGKETQYF. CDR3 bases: TGTGCCATCAGTGAGTCGAGCGGGAAAGAGACCCAGTACTTC.

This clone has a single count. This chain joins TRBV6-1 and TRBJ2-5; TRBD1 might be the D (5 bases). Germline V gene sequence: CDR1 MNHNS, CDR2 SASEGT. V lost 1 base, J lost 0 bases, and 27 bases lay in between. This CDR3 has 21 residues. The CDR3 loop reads CASSEVDGASFKLTDQETQYF. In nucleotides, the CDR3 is TGTGCCAGCAGTGAAGTGGATGGGGCTAGTTTTAAATTGACAGACCAAGAGACCCAGTACTTC.

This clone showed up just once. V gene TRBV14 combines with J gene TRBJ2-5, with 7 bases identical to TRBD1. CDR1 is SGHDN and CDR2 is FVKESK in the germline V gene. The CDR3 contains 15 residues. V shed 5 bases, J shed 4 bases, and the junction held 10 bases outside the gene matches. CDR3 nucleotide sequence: TGTGCCAGCAGCGAGGGGGCTGGTGGTCGAGAGACCCAGTACTTC. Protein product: CASSEGAGGRETQYF. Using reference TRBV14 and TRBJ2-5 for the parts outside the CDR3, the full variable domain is EAGVTQFPSHSVIEKGQTVTLRCDPISGHDNLYWYRRVMGKEIKFLLHFVKESKQDESGMPNNRFLAERTGGTYSTLKVQPAELEDSGVYFCASSEGAGGRETQYFGPGTRLLVL.

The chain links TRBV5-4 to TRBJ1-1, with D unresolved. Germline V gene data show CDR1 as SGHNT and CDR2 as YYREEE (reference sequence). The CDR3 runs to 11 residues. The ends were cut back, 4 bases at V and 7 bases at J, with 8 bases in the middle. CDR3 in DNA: TGTGCCAGCAGCGAGGGCATTGAAGCTTTCTTT. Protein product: CASSEGIEAFF.

CDR3 sequence: CASARGHGQPQHF. The CDR3 nucleotides read TGTGCCAGCGCCAGGGGGCATGGTCAGCCCCAGCATTTT. This sequence joins TRBV28 and TRBJ1-5, with TRBD1 identical over 8 bases. The germline V gene has CDR1 MDHEN and CDR2 SYDVKM. V was pared by 8 bases and J by 6 bases, with 6 bases of the junction left unmatched. This CDR3 spans 13 amino acids.

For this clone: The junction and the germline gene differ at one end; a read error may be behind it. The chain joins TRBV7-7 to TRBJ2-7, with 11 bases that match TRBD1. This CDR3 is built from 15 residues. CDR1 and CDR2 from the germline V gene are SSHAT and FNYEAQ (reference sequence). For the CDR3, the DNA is TGTGCTAGCAGCTTAAGGGACAGGGGGTTAGGGGAGCAGTACTTC. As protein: CASSLRDRGLGEQYF.

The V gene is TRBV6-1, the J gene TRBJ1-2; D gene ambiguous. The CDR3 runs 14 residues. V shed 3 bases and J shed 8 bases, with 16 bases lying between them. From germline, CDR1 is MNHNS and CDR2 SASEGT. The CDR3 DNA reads TGTGCCAGCAGTGAGACCGGGGATGCTTGGGGCTACACCTTC. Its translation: CASSETGDAWGYTF.

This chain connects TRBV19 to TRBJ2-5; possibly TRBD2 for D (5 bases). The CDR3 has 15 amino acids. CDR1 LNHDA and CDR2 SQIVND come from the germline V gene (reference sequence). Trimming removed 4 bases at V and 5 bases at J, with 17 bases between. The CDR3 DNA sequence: TGTGCCAGTAGTAGTTGGACTGAAAGAAGGGAGACCCAGTACTTC. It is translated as CASSSWTERRETQYF.

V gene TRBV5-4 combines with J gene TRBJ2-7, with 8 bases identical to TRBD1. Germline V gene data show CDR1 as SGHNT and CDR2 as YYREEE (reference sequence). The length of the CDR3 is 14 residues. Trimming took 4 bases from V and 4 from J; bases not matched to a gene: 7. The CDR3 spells CASSPYRGIYEQYF. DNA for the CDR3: TGTGCCAGCAGCCCGTACAGGGGGATATACGAGCAGTACTTC.

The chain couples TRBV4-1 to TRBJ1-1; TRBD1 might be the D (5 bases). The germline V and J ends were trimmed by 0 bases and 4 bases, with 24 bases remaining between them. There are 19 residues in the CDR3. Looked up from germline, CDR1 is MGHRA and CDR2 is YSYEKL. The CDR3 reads CASSQETAGLLGLGTEAFF. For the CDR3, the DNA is TGCGCCAGCAGCCAAGAGACCGCAGGGCTCCTCGGCCTAGGCACTGAAGCTTTCTTT.

The CDR3 spells CASSFRGGETQYF. CDR3 bases: TGTGCCAGCAGCTTCAGGGGAGGGGAGACCCAGTACTTC. The gene calls are TRBV7-9 and TRBJ2-5; perhaps TRBD2 as D (7 bases). The ends were cut back, 3 bases at V and 5 bases at J, with 10 bases in the middle. CDR3 length: 13 residues. Germline CDR1 is SEHNR and CDR2 is FQNEAQ (reference sequence).

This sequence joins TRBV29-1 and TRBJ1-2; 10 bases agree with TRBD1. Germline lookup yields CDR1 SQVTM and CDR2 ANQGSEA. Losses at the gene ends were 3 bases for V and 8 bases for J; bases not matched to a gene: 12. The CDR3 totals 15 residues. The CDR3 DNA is TGCAGCGTTGAGCTGGTGGGACAGGGGCATCGGGGCTACACCTTC. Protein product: CSVELVGQGHRGYTF. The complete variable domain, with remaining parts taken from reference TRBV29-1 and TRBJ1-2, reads SAVISQKPSRDICQRGTSLTIQCQVDSQVTMMFWYRQQPGQSLTLIATANQGSEATYESGFVIDKFPISRPNLTFSTLTVSNMSPEDSSIYLCSVELVGQGHRGYTFGSGTRLTVV.

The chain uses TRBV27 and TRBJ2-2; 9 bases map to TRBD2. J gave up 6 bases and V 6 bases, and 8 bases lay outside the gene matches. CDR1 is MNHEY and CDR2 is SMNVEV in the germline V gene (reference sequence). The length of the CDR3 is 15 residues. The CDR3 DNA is TGTGCCAGCAGCTTTCTAGCGGGATGGGCCGGGGAGCTGTTTTTT. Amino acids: CASSFLAGWAGELFF.